The rows below give T cell receptor beta chains drawn from one sample of a study of T cell responses to AZD1222 COVID-19 vaccine. Assay used: immunoSEQ multiplex PCR; TCRdb lists only in-frame clones, some missing. There are tens of thousands of clones in the sample; around nine tenths occur only once, and roughly 3.1% lies in the top ten. This specimen consisted of peripheral blood, obtained 28 days after the second AZD1222 dose. All receptors come from an adult who received the AZD1222 COVID-19 vaccine. CDR3s include the opening cysteine and the closing phenylalanine or tryptophan. The D gene is left open where the match is weak. Size is omitted from some rows. Given values are once, few, many or a class for expanded clones.

TRBJ2-7 | . | TRBV15 | . | CATSRGGTFSGEQYF | TGTGCCACCAGCAGAGGGGGGACATTCTCTGGCGAGCAGTACTTC
TRBJ2-2 | . | TRBV5-8 | . | CASSLERRGGGGELFF | TGTGCCAGCAGCTTGGAAAGAAGAGGGGGAGGCGGGGAGCTGTTTTTT
TRBJ2-1 | TRBD2 | TRBV15 | . | CATSRDRGLAGESSYNEQFF | TGTGCCACCAGCAGAGATAGGGGACTAGCGGGGGAAAGCTCCTACAATGAGCAGTTCTTC
TRBJ1-1 | . | TRBV6-1 | . | CASSEAPWGDTEAFF | TGTGCCAGCAGTGAGGCACCGTGGGGGGACACTGAAGCTTTCTTT
TRBJ1-1 | . | TRBV7-8 | . | CASSSSRGQSKAFF | TGTGCCAGCAGCTCCTCTCGCGGCCAGTCGAAGGCTTTCTTT
TRBJ2-2 | TRBD2 | TRBV3-1/TRBV3-2 | . | CASSPFGTSGGTGELFF | TGTGCCAGCAGCCCCTTCGGGACTAGCGGTGGCACCGGGGAGCTGTTTTTT
TRBJ2-7 | . | TRBV5-4 | . | CASSRGGEYEQYF | TGTGCCAGCAGCAGAGGGGGGGAATACGAGCAGTACTTC
TRBJ2-2 | . | TRBV28 | once | CASSLGSNTGELFF | TGTGCCAGCAGTTTAGGTTCGAACACCGGGGAGCTGTTTTTT
TRBJ2-5 | . | TRBV11-1 | . | CASRGTGVTETQYF | TGTGCCAGCAGAGGCACAGGAGTAACCGAGACCCAGTACTTC
TRBJ1-1 | . | TRBV5-4 | . | CASSSPRGRTNTEAFF | TGTGCCAGCAGCTCCCCGCGGGGCAGGACCAACACTGAAGCTTTCTTT
TRBJ2-7 | TRBD1 | TRBV6-4 | . | CASSVDRGPYEQYF | TGTGCCAGCAGTGTCGACAGGGGCCCCTACGAGCAGTACTTC
TRBJ2-5 | TRBD1 | TRBV29-1 | . | CSVAYRGEYQETQYF | TGCAGCGTTGCTTACAGGGGCGAGTACCAAGAGACCCAGTACTTC
TRBJ1-1 | TRBD1 | TRBV6-5 | . | CASTTTGANTEAFF | TGTGCCAGCACCACGACAGGGGCGAACACTGAAGCTTTCTTT
TRBJ1-2 | . | TRBV19 | . | CASSIIPALGYTF | TGTGCCAGTAGTATCATCCCGGCCTTGGGGTACACCTTC
TRBJ1-1 | . | TRBV7-3 | . | CASSLNGGEANTEAFF | TGTGCCAGCAGCTTAAACGGTGGGGAGGCGAACACTGAAGCTTTCTTT
TRBJ1-4 | . | TRBV19 | . | CASDPGNEKLFF | TGTGCCAGTGATCCGGGAAATGAAAAACTGTTTTTT
TRBJ1-1 | . | TRBV9 | . | CASSVGQSNTEAFF | TGTGCCAGCAGCGTAGGACAGTCGAACACTGAAGCTTTCTTT
TRBJ2-3 | TRBD1 | TRBV5-8 | . | CASSLDRGHTDTQYF | TGTGCCAGCAGCTTGGACAGGGGGCACACAGATACGCAGTATTTT
TRBJ1-5 | . | TRBV6-5 | . | CASSYSNDHQPQHF | TGTGCCAGCAGTTACTCGAACGACCATCAGCCCCAGCATTTT
TRBJ1-4 | TRBD1 | TRBV19 | . | CASSTGQGAPTNEKLFF | TGTGCCAGTAGTACTGGACAGGGGGCTCCCACTAATGAAAAACTGTTTTTT
TRBJ2-7 | . | TRBV9 | . | CASSRLGGGPYEQYF | TGTGCCAGCAGCCGACTGGGGGGGGGCCCCTACGAGCAGTACTTC
TRBJ1-4 | . | TRBV13 | . | CASSHGREDEKLFF | TGTGCCAGCAGCCATGGACGTGAAGATGAAAAACTGTTTTTT
TRBJ1-5 | . | TRBV3-1/TRBV3-2 | . | CASSPRGDQPQHF | TGTGCCAGCAGCCCGCGCGGGGATCAGCCCCAGCATTTT
TRBJ2-3 | . | TRBV7-9 | . | CASSPTRGWGYF | TGTGCCAGCAGCCCGACCCGCGGATGGGGGTATTTT
TRBJ1-1 | TRBD1 | TRBV19 | few | CASSHRGATAFF | TGTGCCAGTAGTCACAGGGGCGCGACGGCTTTCTTT
TRBJ1-3 | . | TRBV7-2 | . | CASSPTRSGNTIYF | TGTGCCAGCAGCCCGACGCGCTCTGGAAACACCATATATTTT
TRBJ2-7 | TRBD1 | TRBV5-6 | . | CASSTGTGVYEQYF | TGTGCCAGCAGCACCGGGACAGGTGTCTACGAGCAGTACTTC
TRBJ2-1 | . | TRBV6-6 | once | CASSGGGPNNEQFF | TGTGCCAGCAGTGGGGGGGGGCCGAACAATGAGCAGTTCTTC
TRBJ2-2 | . | TRBV11-3 | . | CASSPRQGGAGELFF | TGTGCCAGCAGTCCGCGACAGGGAGGGGCCGGGGAGCTGTTTTTT
TRBJ1-5 | . | TRBV19 | . | CASSIELSETYSNQPQHF | TGTGCCAGTAGTATAGAATTGTCAGAGACTTATAGCAATCAGCCCCAGCATTTT
TRBJ1-2 | . | TRBV18 | . | CASSPGGGSSLYGYTF | TGTGCCAGCTCACCCGGCGGGGGTAGTTCTCTCTATGGCTACACCTTC
TRBJ2-7 | TRBD1 | TRBV29-1 | . | CSFRSGQGGYEQYF | TGCAGCTTTCGCTCGGGACAGGGGGGCTACGAGCAGTACTTC
TRBJ2-3 | . | TRBV9 | . | CASSVSPSSTDTQYF | TGTGCCAGCAGCGTTTCGCCGTCTAGCACAGATACGCAGTATTTT
TRBJ1-2 | . | TRBV7-9 | once | CASSLGWYGYTF | TGTGCCAGCAGCCTAGGGTGGTATGGCTACACCTTC
TRBJ1-5 | . | TRBV19 | . | CASTPQVQIRGPQHF | TGTGCCAGTACCCCCCAGGTCCAGATACGTGGGCCCCAGCATTTT
TRBJ2-7 | . | TRBV5-1 | . | CASSLEAGYEQYF | TGCGCCAGCAGCTTGGAAGCCGGATACGAGCAGTACTTC
TRBJ2-5 | . | TRBV28 | . | CATASPPQGSGETQYF | TGTGCCACCGCCTCCCCCCCCCAGGGGTCGGGCGAGACCCAGTACTTC
TRBJ1-4 | . | TRBV29-1 | . | CSVGMGGANEKLFF | TGCAGCGTTGGGATGGGAGGCGCTAATGAAAAACTGTTTTTT
TRBJ1-2 | . | TRBV2 | . | CASRIANYGYTF | TGTGCCAGCAGGATAGCCAACTATGGCTACACCTTC
TRBJ1-1 | . | TRBV2 | . | CASSDKGPSTEAFF | TGTGCCAGCAGTGACAAGGGCCCCAGTACTGAAGCTTTCTTT
TRBJ1-2 | . | TRBV6-5 | . | CASSPKWANNYGYTF | TGTGCCAGCAGTCCAAAGTGGGCCAATAACTATGGCTACACCTTC
TRBJ2-1 | . | TRBV11-2 | once | CASSPTGISYNEQFF | TGTGCCAGCAGCCCGACAGGAATCTCCTACAATGAGCAGTTCTTC
TRBJ1-6 | . | TRBV3-1/TRBV3-2 | . | CASSRWSSYNSPLHF | TGTGCCAGCAGCCGCTGGAGCTCCTATAATTCACCCCTCCACTTT
TRBJ2-3 | TRBD2 | TRBV24-1 | once | CATQTSGGETDTQYF | TGTGCCACCCAAACTAGCGGGGGGGAGACAGATACGCAGTATTTT
TRBJ1-4 | . | TRBV28 | . | CASSLTNEKLFF | TGTGCCAGCAGTTTGACTAATGAAAAACTGTTTTTT
TRBJ1-3 | . | TRBV12-3/TRBV12-4 | . | CASGVSGNTIYF | TGTGCCAGCGGGGTCTCTGGAAACACCATATATTTT
TRBJ1-1 | TRBD1 | TRBV29-1 | . | CSVADPTGGLLAFF | TGCAGCGTTGCTGACCCGACAGGGGGCCTTTTGGCTTTCTTT